These T cell receptor beta chains were read from a single sample in a study. TCRdb reanalysed the 5' RACE reads using MiXCR and keeps one entry per CDR3 protein. Of about 62,000 distinct CDR3 sequences in the sample, roughly 30% were seen once. The material sequenced was tumor-infiltrating naive CD4+ T cells sorted from the breast tumor. The source is a female donor with breast cancer. The CDR3 runs from the conserved cysteine through the conserved F or W. Each record gives: clone size, D gene, V gene, J gene, CDR3 protein, CDR3 DNA. A D gene is named only where the DNA matches it firmly. For some rows the clone size is stated as once, few or many, or as a class when expanded; others skip it.

>few|.|TRBV29-1|TRBJ2-3
CSASRTTDTQYF
TGCAGCGCCTCACGGACCACAGATACGCAGTATTTT
>many|TRBD2|TRBV5-1|TRBJ2-3
CASSSPGDGLAVPDTQYF
TGCGCCAGCAGCTCCCCCGGTGACGGACTAGCGGTCCCAGATACGCAGTATTTT
>.|.|TRBV10-2|TRBJ1-1
CASIRDLGEAFF
TGCGCCAGCATCCGGGACCTCGGTGAAGCTTTCTTT
>.|.|TRBV12-3/TRBV12-4|TRBJ2-5
CASSPTHAQTQYF
TGTGCCAGCAGTCCCACCCACGCCCAGACCCAGTACTTC
>medium-sized|TRBD1|TRBV12-3/TRBV12-4|TRBJ2-1
CASRPGTGGNEQFF
TGTGCCAGCAGACCCGGGACAGGGGGCAATGAGCAGTTCTTC
>many|.|TRBV15|TRBJ2-5
CATRLGTAQETQYF
TGTGCCACCCGACTAGGGACAGCCCAAGAGACCCAGTACTTC
>few|.|TRBV18|TRBJ1-1
CASSPLTGGQGSNTEAFF
TGTGCCAGCTCACCCCTGACGGGTGGCCAGGGGAGCAACACTGAAGCTTTCTTT
>.|TRBD1|TRBV9|TRBJ1-5
CASSVDTGERQPQHF
TGTGCCAGCAGCGTAGATACAGGGGAACGACAGCCCCAGCATTTT
>few|.|TRBV7-9|TRBJ2-5
CASSSRGGSGETQYF
TGTGCCAGCAGCTCACGAGGGGGAAGTGGTGAGACCCAGTACTTC
>many|.|TRBV20-1|TRBJ2-1
CSVKEGGGGEQFF
TGCAGTGTAAAGGAGGGAGGGGGGGGTGAGCAGTTCTTC
>.|.|TRBV5-1|TRBJ1-1
CASLSGSGGNTEAFF
TGCGCCAGCCTCAGTGGATCAGGCGGGAACACTGAAGCTTTCTTT
>.|.|TRBV21-1|TRBJ1-5
CASNQGFSDRVNQPQHF
TGTGCCAGCAACCAGGGATTCTCGGACAGGGTTAATCAGCCCCAGCATTTT
>few|.|TRBV4-3|TRBJ2-3
CASSQEEGAGAADTQYF
TGCGCCAGCAGCCAAGAAGAGGGAGCAGGGGCAGCAGATACGCAGTATTTT
>.|.|TRBV11-2|TRBJ2-5
CASSPNRVQETQYF
TGTGCCAGCAGCCCCAACAGGGTTCAAGAGACCCAGTACTTC
>.|.|TRBV12-3/TRBV12-4|TRBJ2-1
CASSWETGQSMEQFF
TGTGCCAGCAGTTGGGAGACCGGACAAAGTATGGAGCAGTTCTTC
>many|.|TRBV4-1|TRBJ2-3
CASSHPMTDTQYF
TGCGCCAGCAGCCATCCCATGACAGATACGCAGTATTTT
>many|.|TRBV5-1|TRBJ2-3
CASSLDTGTQDTQYF
TGCGCCAGCAGCTTGGATACAGGGACTCAGGATACGCAGTATTTT
>.|.|TRBV20-1|TRBJ1-3
CSARGDVGNTIYF
TGCAGTGCTAGGGGCGACGTTGGAAACACCATATATTTT
>few|TRBD1|TRBV7-9|TRBJ2-1
CASSLQGAEQFF
TGTGCCAGCAGCTTACAGGGGGCTGAGCAGTTCTTC
>.|.|TRBV5-1|TRBJ2-7
CASSLRAYEQYF
TGCGCCAGCAGCTTGAGGGCCTACGAGCAGTACTTC
>few|.|TRBV4-1|TRBJ2-1
CASSQDYYNEQFF
TGCGCCAGCAGCCAAGATTACTACAATGAGCAGTTCTTC
>.|.|TRBV21-1|TRBJ1-6
CARKNSPLHF
TGTGCCAGGAAAAATTCACCCCTCCACTTT
>once|TRBD2|TRBV7-2|TRBJ2-1
CASSFRGGYGYEQFF
TGTGCCAGCAGCTTCCGCGGGGGGTATGGCTATGAGCAGTTCTTC
>.|.|TRBV28|TRBJ1-2
CASSWPRGGGYTF
TGTGCCAGCAGTTGGCCGAGGGGTGGCGGCTACACCTTC